Shown below are 31 T cell receptor beta chains from a single sample sequenced in a study of cytotoxic CD8 clonotypes in ibrutinib-treated CLL. The method was immunoSEQ multiplex PCR; TCRdb's version includes in-frame clones alone and lacks a portion of them. Seen here are about 49,000 clones, 55% to 80% observed once, and the top ten hold over 10%. Sequencing used PBMCs, obtained after 12 months of ibrutinib treatment. These TCRs come from a human donor with chronic lymphocytic leukemia.

This chain joins TRBV4-1 and TRBJ1-1, with 9 bases that match TRBD1. Germline assignment: CDR1 MGHRA and CDR2 YSYEKL. This CDR3 is built from 19 residues. After removal of 0 bases from V and 5 bases from J, the junction contained 16 bases not matched to a gene. CDR3 in DNA: TGCGCCAGCAGCCAAGACCAAGGGACGGACAGGGGCCGGGGGACTGAAGCTTTCTTT. As protein: CASSQDQGTDRGRGTEAFF.

This chain uses TRBV7-2 with TRBJ2-7; D is ambiguous. Trimming removed 5 bases from V and 6 bases from J, with 20 bases in between. Germline loops: CDR1 SGHTA, CDR2 FQGNSA. The CDR3 sequence is 15 residues long. The CDR3 region has the DNA TGTGCCAGCAGCCGACCCTGGCTGGGGAAGTTCGAGCAGTACTTC. Translated, it gives CASSRPWLGKFEQYF.

The rearrangement uses TRBV6-5 and TRBJ2-5; perhaps D is TRBD1 or TRBD2 (6 bases each). The ends were cut back, 6 bases at V and 2 bases at J, with 16 bases in the middle. Germline CDR1 reads MNHEY; CDR2 reads SVGAGI. CDR3 size: 15 residues. The CDR3, as DNA: TGTGCCAGCAGAATTTCCGGGGGCAGGCAAGAGACCCAGTACTTC. The encoded protein is CASRISGGRQETQYF.

CDR3 amino acids: CASSQVRAGEQYF. Written as DNA, the CDR3 is TGTGCCAGCAGCCAAGTTAGGGCGGGGGAGCAGTACTTC. The chain joins TRBV7-9 to TRBJ2-7, with a possible D match to TRBD2 (6 bases). With 5 bases removed from V and 7 bases from J, the gap between germline ends came to 15 bases. The CDR3 has 13 amino acids. Germline V gene sequence: CDR1 SEHNR, CDR2 FQNEAQ (reference sequence).

The chain couples TRBV5-1 to TRBJ1-1, with 11 bases matching TRBD1. This CDR3 has 14 residues. With 4 bases clipped from V and 4 bases from J, the junction kept 3 bases outside the gene matches. Per germline, CDR1 SGHRS and CDR2 YFSETQ. Written as DNA, the CDR3 is TGCGCCAGCAGCCCGGGACAGGGGGGCACTGAAGCTTTCTTT. The encoded protein is CASSPGQGGTEAFF.

Only a few counts were recorded for this clone. The chain is built from TRBV5-1 and TRBJ1-1; a possible D gene is TRBD1 (6 bases). This CDR3 has 14 residues. Germline V gene data show CDR1 as SGHRS and CDR2 as YFSETQ. The V end lost 0 bases, the J end lost 6 bases, and 12 bases lay between the germline ends. The chain's CDR3 is CASSLGGQTPEAFF. The CDR3 nucleotides are TGCGCCAGCAGCTTGGGAGGACAGACCCCTGAAGCTTTCTTT.

J is TRBJ2-7 and V is TRBV11-2, with D possibly TRBD1 on 7 matching bases. V was pared by 3 bases and J by 4 bases, with 10 bases between. The CDR3 is made up of 13 amino acids. Per germline, CDR1 SGHAT and CDR2 FQNNGV. CDR3 in amino acids: CASSLTGRYEQYF. CDR3 DNA: TGTGCCAGCAGCTTGACAGGGAGGTACGAGCAGTACTTC.

This clone was seen a few times. V is TRBV5-4 and J is TRBJ1-2; 7 nucleotides agree with TRBD1. CDR1 SGHNT and CDR2 YYREEE come from the germline V gene (reference sequence). Trimming cost V 0 bases and J 5 bases; bases outside gene matches: 10. The CDR3 length is 16 residues. CDR3: CASSLGGGQESYGYTF. CDR3 in DNA: TGTGCCAGCAGCTTGGGCGGCGGACAGGAATCGTATGGCTACACCTTC.

The CDR3: CASSQRTAGETQYF. The CDR3 bases are TGTGCCAGCAGCCAACGGACAGCAGGGGAGACCCAGTACTTC. The V call is TRBV11-2, the J call TRBJ2-5; D possibly corresponds to TRBD1 (6 bases). V shed 5 bases and J shed 5 bases, with 15 bases lying between them. The CDR3 consists of 14 residues. CDR1 is SGHAT and CDR2 is FQNNGV in the germline V gene. The complete variable domain, with remaining parts taken from reference TRBV11-2 and TRBJ2-5, reads EAGVAQSPRYKIIEKRQSVAFWCNPISGHATLYWYQQILGQGPKLLIQFQNNGVVDDSQLPKDRFSAERLKGVDSTLKIQPAKLEDSAVYLCASSQRTAGETQYFGPGTRLLVL.

The table lists this clone with a count of one. The chain employs TRBV28 and TRBJ1-1, with 12 bases lining up with TRBD1. Trimming cost V 5 bases and J 3 bases; bases outside gene matches: 7. Germline CDR1 reads MDHEN; CDR2 reads SYDVKM. The CDR3 is 16 amino acids. The CDR3 DNA is TGTGCCAGCAGTACCGGGACAGGGGGCGCGGACACTGAAGCTTTCTTT. The encoded protein is CASSTGTGGADTEAFF.

The rearrangement links TRBV11-2 to TRBJ1-1; D might be TRBD1 (5 bases). Germline V gives CDR1 SGHAT, CDR2 FQNNGV. V gave up 4 bases and J gave up 0 bases, with 12 bases separating them. This CDR3 has 15 amino acids. The CDR3 DNA is TGTGCCAGCAGCTCCAGGGAAAATATGAACACTGAAGCTTTCTTT. It translates to CASSSRENMNTEAFF.

The chain recombines TRBV7-9 with TRBJ2-1; the match to TRBD1 covers 9 bases. Germline CDR1 SEHNR, CDR2 FQNEAQ (reference sequence). V lost 3 bases and J lost 5; bases outside the gene matches: 2. There are 14 residues in the CDR3. CDR3 sequence (DNA): TGTGCCAGCAGCTTTGGGACAGGGCACAATGAGCAGTTCTTC. Its protein is CASSFGTGHNEQFF.

The V and J genes are TRBV15 and TRBJ2-7; TRBD2 agrees at 7 bases. The CDR3 covers 15 residues. Germline CDR1 reads LNHNV; CDR2 reads YYDKDF (reference sequence). V lost 3 bases, J lost 1 base, and 6 bases stayed unmatched. CDR3 loop: CATSRGGRASYEQYF. The CDR3 DNA follows: TGTGCCACCAGCAGGGGGGGGAGGGCATCCTACGAGCAGTACTTC.

This clone was counted a few times. This chain uses TRBV9 with TRBJ1-1; weak D call: TRBD1 (6 bases). This CDR3 comprises 13 residues. Per germline, CDR1 SGDLS and CDR2 YYNGEE. V lost 0 bases to trimming and J lost 6 bases, with 9 bases between them. The DNA of the CDR3 is TGTGCCAGCAGCGTAGGTGGGGGCGCTGAAGCTTTCTTT. This encodes CASSVGGGAEAFF.

V usage is TRBV7-3 and J usage is TRBJ1-2; 8 bases agree with TRBD1. The V gene end was trimmed by 5 bases and the J gene end by 6 bases; junction bases not matched to a gene: 8. The germline gives CDR1 SGHTA, CDR2 FQGTGA. The CDR3 is 14 amino acids. This CDR3 reads CASSTDRGGDGYTF. DNA for the CDR3: TGTGCCAGCAGCACAGACAGGGGAGGGGATGGCTACACCTTC.

This chain links TRBV29-1 with TRBJ2-7, with D possibly being TRBD1 (7 bases). This CDR3 spans 12 amino acids. Germline assignment: CDR1 SQVTM and CDR2 ANQGSEA. V lost 5 bases and J 4 bases, leaving 12 bases between the germline ends. CDR3 residues: CSVSAGQYEQYF. The CDR3, as DNA: TGCAGCGTTAGTGCGGGACAGTACGAGCAGTACTTC.

The chain recombines TRBV19 with TRBJ2-2, with a tentative D call TRBD2 (6 bases). CDR1 and CDR2 (germline): LNHDA, SQIVND (reference sequence). CDR3 size: 17 residues. Trimming cost V 7 bases and J 7 bases, with 25 bases left between them. The CDR3 DNA follows: TGTGCCAGTACCCTAACGGGAGCAGCTCCGAAAGGCGGGGAGCTGTTTTTT. Translation: CASTLTGAAPKGGELFF.

V gene TRBV6-6 combines with J gene TRBJ2-7, with TRBD2 identical over 9 bases. With V trimmed by 5 bases and J by 0 bases, 5 bases remained unmatched. Germline assignment: CDR1 MNHNY and CDR2 SVGAGI (reference sequence). The CDR3 spans 15 residues. The CDR3 reads CASSQPGLASYEQYF. The CDR3 DNA reads TGTGCCAGCAGTCAGCCGGGACTAGCCTCCTACGAGCAGTACTTC.

The chain carries TRBV7-9 and TRBJ2-3, with a possible D match to TRBD1 (5 bases). The germline CDR1 and CDR2 sequences are SEHNR and FQNEAQ (reference sequence). The germline V and J ends were trimmed by 5 bases and 1 base, with 16 bases remaining between them. The CDR3 runs to 16 residues. CDR3 protein: CASSPVGLGGTDTQYF. CDR3 DNA sequence: TGTGCCAGCAGCCCAGTGGGGCTTGGGGGCACAGATACGCAGTATTTT. Full variable domain (missing parts from reference TRBV7-9 and TRBJ2-3): DTGVSQNPRHKITKRGQNVTFRCDPISEHNRLYWYRQTLGQGPEFLTYFQNEAQLEKSRLLSDRFSAERPKGSFSTLEIQRTEQGDSAMYLCASSPVGLGGTDTQYFGPGTRLTVL.

The chain is built from TRBV5-4 and TRBJ2-7; TRBD1 aligns across 7 bases. Germline-derived CDR1 and CDR2 are SGHNT and YYREEE (reference sequence). The CDR3 runs to 15 residues. J lost 2 bases, V lost 3 bases, and 8 bases had no gene match. CDR3 in amino acids: CASSSSGTAPYEQYF. The DNA for the CDR3 is TGTGCCAGCAGCTCCTCCGGGACAGCCCCCTACGAGCAGTACTTC.

V gene TRBV7-3 combines with J gene TRBJ2-7, with 9 bases lining up with TRBD2. J gave up 5 bases and V 1 base, and 0 bases lay outside the gene matches. This CDR3 is 13 amino acids long. The V gene's germline CDR1 is SGHTA and CDR2 FQGTGA. The CDR3 DNA follows: TGTGCCAGCAGCTTAAGCGGGGGGGACGAGCAGTACTTC. Its protein product is CASSLSGGDEQYF.

The rearrangement links TRBV5-1 to TRBJ1-2; possibly TRBD1 for D (6 bases). Looked up from germline, CDR1 is SGHRS and CDR2 is YFSETQ. V was shortened by 0 bases and J by 2 bases, with 8 bases between the two germline ends. The CDR3 consists of 14 residues. CDR3 loop: CASSLEGENYGYTF. The CDR3 DNA reads TGCGCCAGCAGCTTGGAGGGGGAAAACTATGGCTACACCTTC. Using reference TRBV5-1 and TRBJ1-2 for the parts outside the CDR3, the full variable domain is KAGVTQTPRYLIKTRGQQVTLSCSPISGHRSVSWYQQTPGQGLQFLFEYFSETQRNKGNFPGRFSGRQFSNSRSEMNVSTLELGDSALYLCASSLEGENYGYTFGSGTRLTVV.

The V call is TRBV4-1, the J call TRBJ2-1, with 9 nucleotides matching TRBD1. In germline, CDR1 is MGHRA, CDR2 YSYEKL. The CDR3 is 14 amino acids. The junction had 1 base not matched to a gene; V was cut back by 1 base and J by 6 bases. CDR3 nucleotides: TGCGCCAGCAGCCAAGCGGACAGGGGCAATGAGCAGTTCTTC. It is translated as CASSQADRGNEQFF.

This chain connects TRBV5-6 to TRBJ2-1; 11 nucleotides match TRBD2. CDR3 size: 18 residues. The junction had 9 bases not matched to a gene; V was cut back by 3 bases and J by 1 base. CDR1 and CDR2 (germline): SGHDT, YYEEEE. CDR3 residues: CASSSGLAVDWSYNEQFF. The CDR3 bases are TGTGCCAGCAGCTCGGGACTAGCGGTTGATTGGTCCTACAATGAGCAGTTCTTC.

The chain combines TRBV19 with TRBJ2-2; perhaps TRBD1 as D (6 bases). The CDR3 is 14 amino acids. CDR1 LNHDA and CDR2 SQIVND come from the germline V gene (reference sequence). V lost 4 bases and J lost 4, with 10 bases in between. The CDR3 bases are TGTGCCAGTAGTACCCAGGGGACCACCGGGGAGCTGTTTTTT. The encoded protein is CASSTQGTTGELFF.

This chain links TRBV11-2 with TRBJ1-3; perhaps TRBD1 as D (6 bases). Trimming took off 6 bases at V and 1 base at J, with 13 bases between the two ends. Germline loops: CDR1 SGHAT, CDR2 FQNNGV. CDR3 length equals 15 residues. CDR3 nucleotide sequence: TGTGCCAGCAGGCCTACAGGGTCTTCTGGAAACACCATATATTTT. Encoded protein: CASRPTGSSGNTIYF. The full variable domain, rest sourced from reference TRBV11-2 and TRBJ1-3, is EAGVAQSPRYKIIEKRQSVAFWCNPISGHATLYWYQQILGQGPKLLIQFQNNGVVDDSQLPKDRFSAERLKGVDSTLKIQPAKLEDSAVYLCASRPTGSSGNTIYFGEGSWLTVV.

In the case of this clone: A read error may produce the germline difference seen at one junction end. The sample holds other DNA sequences that translate to the same CDR3. This chain uses TRBV4-1 with TRBJ2-7; TRBD2 matches at 11 bases. Germline assignment: CDR1 MGHRA and CDR2 YSYEKL. There are 15 residues in the CDR3. CDR3 loop: CASSPHSGGAYEQYF. The DNA for the CDR3 is TGCGCCAGTAGCCCTCATAGCGGGGGGGCCTACGAGCAGTACTTC.

The chain joins TRBV28 to TRBJ2-2; the D gene is possibly TRBD1 (5 bases). The CDR3 runs 16 residues. The germline V gene encodes CDR1 MDHEN and CDR2 SYDVKM. V dropped 4 bases and J dropped 1 base, with 13 bases sitting between them. The CDR3 nucleotides read TGTGCCAGCAGTTCCCCCTATACAGGGAACACCGGGGAGCTGTTTTTT. It codes for CASSSPYTGNTGELFF.

The table lists this clone with a few counts. The chain joins TRBV5-1 to TRBJ1-1; maybe TRBD1 (5 bases). Trimming took off 2 bases at V and 7 bases at J, with 12 bases between the two ends. Germline V gives CDR1 SGHRS, CDR2 YFSETQ. This CDR3 has 13 amino acids. CDR3 in amino acids: CASSFLQGGEAFF. The CDR3 DNA reads TGCGCCAGCAGCTTTTTGCAGGGTGGTGAAGCTTTCTTT.

The V and J genes are TRBV11-2 and TRBJ2-5; D is unresolved. V lost 1 base and J lost 14, with 17 bases in between. The CDR3 sequence is 13 residues long. In germline, CDR1 is SGHAT, CDR2 FQNNGV. The CDR3 spells CASSLASGLIEYF. The DNA of the CDR3 is TGTGCCAGCAGCTTAGCCTCCGGGCTAATAGAATACTTC.

The chain links TRBV5-6 to TRBJ1-1; 7 bases agree with TRBD1. This CDR3 region has 14 residues. Germline V gene data show CDR1 as SGHDT and CDR2 as YYEEEE. V was pared by 5 bases and J by 9 bases, with 13 bases of the junction left unmatched. CDR3 nucleotides: TGTGCCAGCAGTTCACAGGGGACCCCCCTGAAAGCTTTCTTT. Its translation is CASSSQGTPLKAFF.